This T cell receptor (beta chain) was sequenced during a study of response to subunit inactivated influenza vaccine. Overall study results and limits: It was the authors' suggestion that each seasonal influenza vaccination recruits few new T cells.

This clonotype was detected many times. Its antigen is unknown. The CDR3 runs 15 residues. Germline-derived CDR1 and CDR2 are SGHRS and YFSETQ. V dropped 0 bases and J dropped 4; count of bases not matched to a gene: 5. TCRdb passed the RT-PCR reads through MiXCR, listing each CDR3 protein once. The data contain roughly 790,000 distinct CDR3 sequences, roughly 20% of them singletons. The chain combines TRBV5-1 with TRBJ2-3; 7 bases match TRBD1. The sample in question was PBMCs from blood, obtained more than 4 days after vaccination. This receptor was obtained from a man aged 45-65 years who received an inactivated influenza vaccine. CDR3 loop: CASSLGQGVPDTQYF. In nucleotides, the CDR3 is TGCGCCAGCAGCTTGGGGCAGGGGGTCCCAGATACGCAGTATTTT.